This T cell receptor (beta chain) was profiled in a study of early T cells in non-severe SARS-CoV-2 infection. About the research overall: The chains were unpaired, and the sequenced material was bulk RNA from unsorted whole blood. Study-level results: VDJdb matching, biased toward anti-spike CD8 responses, missed private and CD4 specificities.

In the library, individual cDNA molecules carried attached unique molecular identifiers. TCRdb passed the 5' RACE reads through MiXCR, listing each CDR3 protein once. This table holds fewer than 85,000 distinct CDR3 sequences, more than 14% found once. This CDR3 has 14 amino acids. Trimming pared 6 bases from V and 8 bases from J, leaving 16 bases between. Germline V gene data show CDR1 as LGHDT and CDR2 as YNNKEL (reference sequence). This clonotype was observed a few times. Its specificity is not known. The material sequenced was whole blood, taken at baseline. This sequence was found in an adult who was a healthcare worker with PCR-confirmed SARS-CoV-2 infection or an uninfected control (not recorded which). The chain combines TRBV3-1 with TRBJ1-4; a weak D match, TRBD1 (5 bases). CDR3 in DNA: TGTGCCAGCAGTGCCAGGGAGACGGGCGAAAAACTGTTTTTT. This encodes CASSARETGEKLFF. The complete variable domain, with remaining parts taken from reference TRBV3-1 and TRBJ1-4, reads DTAVSQTPKYLVTQMGNDKSIKCEQNLGHDTMYWYKQDSKKFLKIMFSYNNKELIINETVPNRFSPKSPDKAHLNLHINSLELGDSAVYFCASSARETGEKLFFGSGTQLSVL.